These T cell receptor beta chains were read from a single sample in a study of T cells expressing NK-cell markers. Following a re-call of the 5' RACE reads, TCRdb has one entry per CDR3 protein and lacks DNA. The repertoire table contains hundreds of thousands of distinct CDR3 sequences. The source material was blood T cells: a sorted CD56 or NKG2C T cell subset, CD4+ or CD8+ T cells, or bulk PBMC T cells (not recorded which). Receptor source: a woman aged 18 to 75 in good health. Each CDR3 is given with its conserved first and last residue. Each record gives: V gene, CDR3 length, J gene, CDR3 protein.

TRBV6-1	14	TRBJ1-2	CASRGTRGSVGYTF
TRBV20-1	14	TRBJ2-1	CSARDLAEYNEQFF
TRBV9	14	TRBJ2-1	CASSRAGGFNEQFF
TRBV20-1	14	TRBJ1-5	CSARDRDGNQPQHF
TRBV6-1	19	TRBJ1-3	CASSRLVRGRLSSGNTIYF
TRBV28	13	TRBJ2-7	CASTGLYRHEQYF
TRBV20-1	15	TRBJ2-7	CSARDPTSGRLEQYF
TRBV11-2	16	TRBJ2-7	CASSTYNRGTSYEQYF
TRBV12-3/TRBV12-4	15	TRBJ2-4	CASTLGTPGRSIQYF
TRBV6-2/TRBV6-3	15	TRBJ1-2	CASNFRGLQDYGYTF
TRBV9	18	TRBJ2-1	CASSASPGTGGGYNEQFF
TRBV20-1	14	TRBJ1-2	CSARGFRGRHGYTF
TRBV12-3/TRBV12-4	15	TRBJ2-3	CASSDRAQGTDTQYF
TRBV24-1	15	TRBJ2-5	CATSDFGTAKETQYF